This T cell receptor (beta chain) is drawn from a study of T cell responses to AZD1222 COVID-19 vaccine. Sequencing used immunoSEQ multiplex PCR; TCRdb keeps in-frame clones, though not all of them. The table shows about 110,000 clones, with about 92% occurring only once. Concerning this clone: Its target is not known.

Germline V gene sequence: CDR1 MNHEY, CDR2 SMNVEV (reference sequence). This CDR3 has 15 amino acids. Trimming removed 5 bases from V and 0 bases from J; junction bases left unmatched: 6. General study results and limits: Regions 160-218 and 743-854 dominated among vaccine-associated CD4 TCRs spanning spike. Females made up more of the donors, who were largely white British, and clonal diversity may have come out too low. Spike-specific TCR breadth rose after two AZD1222 doses, and depth rose as well.

The specimen comprised peripheral blood, sampled on day 0 of MenACWY control vaccination. This sequence was found in an adult in good health. The V and J genes are TRBV27 and TRBJ1-1, with TRBD1 matching over 7 bases. The CDR3 spells CASSAHRGLNTEAFF. Here the CDR3 DNA reads TGTGCCAGCAGTGCACACAGGGGACTGAACACTGAAGCTTTCTTT.